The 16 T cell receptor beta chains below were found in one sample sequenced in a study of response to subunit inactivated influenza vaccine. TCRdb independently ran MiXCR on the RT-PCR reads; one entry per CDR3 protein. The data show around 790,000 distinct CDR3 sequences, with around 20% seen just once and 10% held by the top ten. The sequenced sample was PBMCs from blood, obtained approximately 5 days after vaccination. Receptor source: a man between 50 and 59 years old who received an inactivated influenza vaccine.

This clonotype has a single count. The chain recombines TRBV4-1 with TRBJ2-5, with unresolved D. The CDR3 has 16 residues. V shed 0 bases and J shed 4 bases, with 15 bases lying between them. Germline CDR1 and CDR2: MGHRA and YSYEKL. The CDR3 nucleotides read TGCGCCAGCAGCCAAGATGGGTTGGGGAATGGAGAGACCCAGTACTTC. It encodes CASSQDGLGNGETQYF.

CDR3 sequence reads: CASSSPAGESPYEQYF. The CDR3 DNA sequence: TGTGCCAGCAGTTCACCAGCAGGGGAGTCCCCCTACGAGCAGTACTTC. J is TRBJ2-7 and V is TRBV6-2 or TRBV6-3, with D perhaps matching TRBD1 (6 bases). Germline CDR1 MNHEY, CDR2 SVGEGT. CDR3 length: 16 amino acids. Trimming removed 4 bases from V and 2 bases from J, with 18 bases in between.

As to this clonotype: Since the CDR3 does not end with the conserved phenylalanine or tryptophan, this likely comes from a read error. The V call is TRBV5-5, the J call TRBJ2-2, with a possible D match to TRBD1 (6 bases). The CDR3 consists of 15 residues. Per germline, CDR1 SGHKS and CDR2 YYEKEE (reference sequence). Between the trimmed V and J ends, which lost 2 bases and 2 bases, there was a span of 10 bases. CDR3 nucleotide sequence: TGTGCCAGCAGCTTCCGGGACATTAACACCGGGGAGCTGTTTCTT. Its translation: CASSFRDINTGELFL.

CDR3 nucleotide sequence: TGCAGCGTTGACCTAGCGGGCGGTGGCGGAATTCTCGAGCAGTACTTC. It specifies CSVDLAGGGGILEQYF. The gene calls are TRBV29-1 and TRBJ2-7, with 8 bases matching TRBD2. Germline V gene sequence: CDR1 SQVTM, CDR2 ANQGSEA. Trimming cost V 3 bases and J 6 bases; bases outside gene matches: 16. This CDR3 has 16 residues.

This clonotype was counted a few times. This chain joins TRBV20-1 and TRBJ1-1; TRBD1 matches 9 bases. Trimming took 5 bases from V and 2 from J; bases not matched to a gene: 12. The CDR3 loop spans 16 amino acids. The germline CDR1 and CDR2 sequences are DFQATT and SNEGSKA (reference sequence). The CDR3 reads CSASPGQGSFNTEAFF. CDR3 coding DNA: TGCAGTGCTTCCCCGGGACAGGGTTCGTTTAACACTGAAGCTTTCTTT.

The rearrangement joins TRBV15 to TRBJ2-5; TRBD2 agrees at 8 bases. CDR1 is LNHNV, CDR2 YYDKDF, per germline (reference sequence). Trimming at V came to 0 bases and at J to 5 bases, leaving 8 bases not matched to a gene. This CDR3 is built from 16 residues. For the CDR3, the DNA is TGTGCCACCAGCAGAGAATACAAAGCGGGAGTTGAGACCCAGTACTTC. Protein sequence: CATSREYKAGVETQYF. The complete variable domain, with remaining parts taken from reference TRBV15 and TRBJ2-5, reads DAMVIQNPRYQVTQFGKPVTLSCSQTLNHNVMYWYQQKSSQAPKLLFHYYDKDFNNEADTPDNFQSRRPNTSFCFLDIRSPGLGDTAMYLCATSREYKAGVETQYFGPGTRLLVL.

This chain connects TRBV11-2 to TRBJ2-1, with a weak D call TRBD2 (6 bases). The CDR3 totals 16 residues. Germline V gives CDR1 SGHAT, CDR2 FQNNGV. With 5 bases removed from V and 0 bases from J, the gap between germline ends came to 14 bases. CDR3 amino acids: CASSKNDGSSYNEQFF. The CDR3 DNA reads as TGTGCCAGCAGCAAAAATGACGGGAGCTCCTACAATGAGCAGTTCTTC.

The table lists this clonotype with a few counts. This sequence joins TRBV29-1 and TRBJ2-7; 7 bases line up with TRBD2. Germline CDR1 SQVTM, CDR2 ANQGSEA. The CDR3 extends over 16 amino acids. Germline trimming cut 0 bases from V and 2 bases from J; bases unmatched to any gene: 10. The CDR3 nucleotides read TGCAGCGTTGAAGACGAGGGGAGGGGTCCTCCCTACGAGCAGTACTTC. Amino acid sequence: CSVEDEGRGPPYEQYF.

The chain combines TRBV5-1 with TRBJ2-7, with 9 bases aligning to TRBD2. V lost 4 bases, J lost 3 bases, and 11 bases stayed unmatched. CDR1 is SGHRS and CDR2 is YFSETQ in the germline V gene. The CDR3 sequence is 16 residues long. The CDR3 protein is CASSEGRLADYYEQYF. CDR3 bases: TGCGCCAGCAGCGAAGGGCGACTAGCGGACTACTACGAGCAGTACTTC.

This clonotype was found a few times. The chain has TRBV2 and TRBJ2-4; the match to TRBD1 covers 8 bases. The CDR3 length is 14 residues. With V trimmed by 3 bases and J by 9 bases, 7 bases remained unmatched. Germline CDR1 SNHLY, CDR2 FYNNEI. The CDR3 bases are TGTGCCAGCAGTGATACCAGGGGGCCGGGCATTCAGTACTTC. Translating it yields CASSDTRGPGIQYF.

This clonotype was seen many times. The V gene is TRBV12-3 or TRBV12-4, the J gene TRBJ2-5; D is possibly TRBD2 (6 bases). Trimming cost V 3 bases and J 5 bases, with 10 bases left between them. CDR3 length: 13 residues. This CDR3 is CASSFLARETQYF. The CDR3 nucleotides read TGTGCCAGCAGTTTTCTAGCGCGGGAGACCCAGTACTTC.

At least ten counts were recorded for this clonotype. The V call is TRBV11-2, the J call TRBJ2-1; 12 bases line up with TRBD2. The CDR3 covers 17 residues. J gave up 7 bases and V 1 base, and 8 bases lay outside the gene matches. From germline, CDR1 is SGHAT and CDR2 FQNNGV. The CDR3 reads CASSLVVLAGGLNEQFF. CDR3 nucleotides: TGTGCCAGCAGCTTAGTGGTACTAGCGGGAGGATTAAATGAGCAGTTCTTC.

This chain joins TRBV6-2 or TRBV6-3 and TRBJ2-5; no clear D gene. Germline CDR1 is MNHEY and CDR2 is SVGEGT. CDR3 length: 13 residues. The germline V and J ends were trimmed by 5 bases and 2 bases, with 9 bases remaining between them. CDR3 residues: CASSPYVQETQYF. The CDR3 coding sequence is TGTGCCAGCAGTCCGTATGTTCAAGAGACCCAGTACTTC.

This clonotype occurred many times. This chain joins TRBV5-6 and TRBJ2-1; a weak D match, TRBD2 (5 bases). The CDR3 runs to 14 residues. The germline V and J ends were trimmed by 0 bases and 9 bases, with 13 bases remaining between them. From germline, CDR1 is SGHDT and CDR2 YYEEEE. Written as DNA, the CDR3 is TGTGCCAGCAGCTTGGGACTATCATCTGGTGAGCAGTTCTTC. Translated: CASSLGLSSGEQFF.

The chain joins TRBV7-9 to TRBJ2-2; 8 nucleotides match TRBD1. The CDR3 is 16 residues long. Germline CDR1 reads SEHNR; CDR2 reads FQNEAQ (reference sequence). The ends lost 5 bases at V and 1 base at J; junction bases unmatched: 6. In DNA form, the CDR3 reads TGTGCCAGCAGCCCCCGGGACAGGATGAACACCGGGGAGCTGTTTTTT. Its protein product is CASSPRDRMNTGELFF.

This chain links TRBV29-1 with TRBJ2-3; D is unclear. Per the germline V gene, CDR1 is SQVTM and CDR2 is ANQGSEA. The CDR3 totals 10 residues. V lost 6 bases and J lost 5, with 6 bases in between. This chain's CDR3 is CSVHKDTQYF. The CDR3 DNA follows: TGCAGCGTCCACAAAGATACGCAGTATTTT.